This T cell receptor (beta chain) was found in a study of blood T cell repertoires in COVID-19. For the study at large: COVID-19 samples collected from the United States, Italy and Spain covered acute and convalescent phases.

This clone was detected many times. In the original analysis: Researchers report that nucleated cell counts were estimated from reference gene primer amplification. This table comes from immunoSEQ multiplex PCR, and its TCRdb copy is limited to in-frame clones, with some not included. That table furnishes V, J and clone size, whereas the DNA furnished D and trimming. The table lists about 130,000 clones, less than 90% of them singletons. Categorization into cohorts depended on clinical history that participants reported. Cohort 3 donors were reported recovered after two negative PCRs, clearance, or symptom resolution. Germline V CDR1 and CDR2: SGHRS, YFSETQ. The CDR3 totals 14 residues. The ends were cut back, 4 bases at V and 7 bases at J, with 18 bases in the middle.

Sequenced material: PBMCs or T cells enriched from blood (not recorded which). This TCR was recovered from a man aged 25 to 45 who had recovered from COVID-19. V is TRBV5-1 and J is TRBJ2-7; D may be TRBD1 (6 bases). In nucleotides, the CDR3 is TGCGCCAGCAGCAACGACAGGCGCTCTACGGAGCAGTACTTC. This sequence encodes CASSNDRRSTEQYF.